This T cell receptor beta chain emerged from a study of regulatory T cells in long-lasting Graves disease. iRepertoire HTBI primers and Arm-PCR of CDR3 regions built TCR beta libraries. TCRdb reprocessed the multiplex PCR reads with MiXCR, giving one entry per CDR3 protein. The sample holds fewer than 550,000 distinct CDR3 sequences, more than 15% seen once. This clonotype was counted ten times or more. As to time point: newly diagnosed GD, antithyroid drugs for less than 3 months. The TCR library was made from RNA that had been extracted from PBMCs in TRIzol. This sample was shared with a second study, whose subject was T cells in Graves' hyperthyroidism and ophthalmopathy.

The receptor's source is a woman aged 35-65 years with Graves disease. The sequencing here drew on peripheral blood mononuclear cells (PBMCs), taken at new diagnosis, from a patient treated with antithyroid drugs.

CDR3: CASSSGDAGGAFF. The CDR3 DNA reads TGTGCCAGCAGCTCCGGCGACGCGGGTGGCGCTTTCTTT. This chain links TRBV5-5 with TRBJ1-1; D gene uncertain. This CDR3 has 13 amino acids. Deletions cut 3 bases from V and 11 bases from J, with 17 bases between. CDR1 is SGHKS and CDR2 is YYEKEE in the germline V gene (reference sequence).